Following are 13 T cell receptor beta chains from one sample sequenced in a study of Graves' ophthalmopathy and Graves' hyperthyroidism (dated by TCRdb to between 2017 and 2018). Sequenced on an Illumina HiSeq 2000. TCR beta CDR3 regions were amplified from RNA transcripts for repertoire sequencing. A first-round RT-PCR used HTBI primers with the Qiagen OneStep RT-PCR kit, followed by a second-round multiplex PCR, size selection and purification. TCRdb redid the processing of the public reads, applying fastp at Q25 and MiXCR, and retained in-frame beta chains. When rows share a CDR3 protein, they turn into one entry using the most common DNA and genes. Here the sample has a few hundred thousand distinct CDR3 sequences; about a sixth occur a single time. The top ten clones comprise about 12% of the sample. The specimen sequenced was peripheral blood. The receptors shown here come from an adult man with Graves' ophthalmopathy.

At least ten counts were recorded for this clonotype. This sequence joins TRBV19 and TRBJ2-1; unclear D gene. CDR1 and CDR2 (germline): LNHDA, SQIVND (reference sequence). The CDR3 is made up of 12 amino acids. Trimming took 7 bases from V and 8 from J, leaving 12 bases between them. CDR3 in amino acids: CASKRTFDEQFF. The CDR3 DNA sequence: TGTGCCAGTAAACGAACATTTGATGAGCAGTTCTTC.

This clonotype was seen at least ten times. The chain uses TRBV27 and TRBJ2-5; D unclear. The CDR3 extends over 15 amino acids. The germline CDR1 and CDR2 sequences are MNHEY and SMNVEV (reference sequence). V was cut by 5 bases and J by 2 bases, with 15 bases left in between. CDR3 in DNA: TGTGCCAGCAGTCCCTACGCCGGGCAGCAAGAGACCCAGTACTTC. Protein: CASSPYAGQQETQYF.

This clonotype was seen at least ten times. V usage is TRBV6-5 and J usage is TRBJ1-6; 7 bases agree with TRBD1. Germline CDR1 and CDR2: MNHEY and SVGAGI. Germline trimming cut 8 bases from V and 8 bases from J; bases unmatched to any gene: 15. This CDR3 is 16 amino acids long. The CDR3 DNA is TGTGCCAGCGGTTGGAGCCCACAGGGGAGGGATTCACCCCTCCACTTT. It encodes CASGWSPQGRDSPLHF.

This clonotype was recorded at least ten times. This chain uses TRBV7-2 with TRBJ1-2, with 7 bases that match TRBD1. The J segment lost 4 bases and the V segment lost 5 bases, leaving 7 bases of the junction unmatched. The CDR3 is 14 amino acids. Germline V gives CDR1 SGHTA, CDR2 FQGNSA. The DNA for the CDR3 is TGTGCCAGCAGCGACAGACAGGGAAGCTATGGCTACACCTTC. This encodes CASSDRQGSYGYTF.

Regarding this clonotype: A clone one base away is much larger, so this may be a read error. The J gene is TRBJ2-5, the V gene TRBV5-1; TRBD2 might be the D (5 bases). Germline CDR1 is SGHRS and CDR2 is YFSETQ. Trimming stripped 3 bases from V and 5 bases from J, with 14 bases between. The CDR3 sequence is 14 residues long. As DNA, the CDR3 is TGCGCCAGCAGCTCGGACTTGCGGATGGAGACCCAGTACTTC. This sequence encodes CASSSDLRMETQYF.

In this sample, this clonotype turned up many times. The chain recombines TRBV2 with TRBJ2-2; 7 nucleotides line up with TRBD1. CDR3 length equals 15 residues. V lost 6 bases to trimming and J lost 6 bases; unmatched junction nucleotides: 10. Germline loops: CDR1 SNHLY, CDR2 FYNNEI. This chain's CDR3 is CASRPTGVGSGELFF. Here the CDR3 DNA reads TGTGCCAGCAGGCCAACAGGGGTAGGATCCGGGGAGCTGTTTTTT.

There are a few counts of this clonotype. This clone may be a read error of a much larger clone one base away. The V and J genes are TRBV10-3 and TRBJ2-7, with TRBD2 identical over 8 bases. This CDR3 region has 14 residues. Per germline, CDR1 ENHRY and CDR2 SYGVKD. CDR3 in DNA: TGTGCCATCAATCCGGGACTAGACCGCCACGAGCGGTACTTC. Translated, it gives CAINPGLDRHERYF.

Comments on this clonotype: The germline gene is not matched at one end of the junction; a read error may be the cause. The chain couples TRBV6-5 to TRBJ2-7; possibly TRBD1 or TRBD2 for D (5 bases each). The germline V gene has CDR1 MNHEY and CDR2 SVGAGI. The CDR3 has 17 residues. CDR3 loop: CASSYSSSKSGLYEQCF. The CDR3 DNA is TGTGCCAGCAGTTACTCTTCTTCCAAGTCGGGGCTTTACGAGCAGTGCTTC.

This clonotype occurred many times. The rearrangement uses TRBV12-5 and TRBJ1-2; D gene uncertain. This CDR3 is built from 12 residues. The V gene's germline CDR1 is LGHNT and CDR2 FRNRAP. The ends were cut back, 2 bases at V and 5 bases at J, with 6 bases in the middle. This CDR3 reads CASGLRPYGYTF. CDR3 nucleotides: TGTGCTAGTGGTTTGAGGCCTTATGGCTACACCTTC.

This clonotype came up many times. V gene TRBV12-3 or TRBV12-4 combines with J gene TRBJ2-2; D possibly corresponds to TRBD2 (6 bases). The CDR3 loop spans 17 amino acids. V dropped 4 bases and J dropped 6 bases, with 21 bases sitting between them. The CDR3 is CASSSPGAPGLSGELFF. CDR3 DNA: TGTGCCAGCAGTTCCCCGGGAGCTCCTGGGTTGTCCGGGGAGCTGTTTTTT.

The J gene is TRBJ1-1, the V gene TRBV6-1, with TRBD1 as a possible D gene (5 bases). The CDR3 sequence is 14 residues long. Germline CDR1 is MNHNS and CDR2 is SASEGT. V was cut by 1 base and J by 3 bases, with 9 bases left in between. The CDR3 DNA reads TGTGCCAGCAGTGAAGGACAGACTTACACTGAAGCTTTCTTT. Protein: CASSEGQTYTEAFF.

This clonotype was recorded at least ten times. The chain has TRBV9 and TRBJ1-1, with D tentatively TRBD1 (5 bases). The CDR3 is 13 amino acids. CDR1 and CDR2 from the germline V gene are SGDLS and YYNGEE. V lost 0 bases and J 3 bases, leaving 6 bases between the germline ends. Here the CDR3 reads CASSVEGHTEAFF. The CDR3 DNA reads as TGTGCCAGCAGCGTAGAGGGACACACTGAAGCTTTCTTT.

This clonotype was detected ten times or more. The chain couples TRBV4-1 to TRBJ2-7, with D perhaps matching TRBD1 or TRBD2 (5 bases each). The CDR3 is 15 amino acids. The V end lost 7 bases, the J end lost 5 bases, and 21 bases lay between the germline ends. Germline CDR1 and CDR2: MGHRA and YSYEKL. The CDR3 DNA sequence: TGCGCCAGCACTCCTAGTCGGGACCCCGGGAACGAGCAGTACTTC. It translates to CASTPSRDPGNEQYF.